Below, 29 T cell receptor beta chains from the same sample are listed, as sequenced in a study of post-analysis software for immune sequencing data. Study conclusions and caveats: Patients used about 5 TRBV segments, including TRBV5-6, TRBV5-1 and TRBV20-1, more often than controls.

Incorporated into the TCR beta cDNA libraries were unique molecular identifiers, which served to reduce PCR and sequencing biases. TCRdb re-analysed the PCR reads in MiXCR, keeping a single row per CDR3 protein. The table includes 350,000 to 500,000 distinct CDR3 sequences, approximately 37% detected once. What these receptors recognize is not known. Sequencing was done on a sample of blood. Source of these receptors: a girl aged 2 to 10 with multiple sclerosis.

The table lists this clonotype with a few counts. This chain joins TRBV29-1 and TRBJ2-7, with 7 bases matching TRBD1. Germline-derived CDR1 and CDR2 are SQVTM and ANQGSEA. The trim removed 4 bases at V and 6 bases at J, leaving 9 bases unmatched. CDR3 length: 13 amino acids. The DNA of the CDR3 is TGCAGCGTTGGACAGGGTAATTCTTTCGAGCAGTACTTC. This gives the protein CSVGQGNSFEQYF.

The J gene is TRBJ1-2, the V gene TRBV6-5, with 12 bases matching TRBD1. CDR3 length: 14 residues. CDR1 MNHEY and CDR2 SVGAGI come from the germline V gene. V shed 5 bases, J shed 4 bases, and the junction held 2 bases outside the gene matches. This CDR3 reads CASSGTGGAYGYTF. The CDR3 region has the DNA TGTGCCAGCAGTGGGACAGGGGGCGCCTATGGCTACACCTTC.

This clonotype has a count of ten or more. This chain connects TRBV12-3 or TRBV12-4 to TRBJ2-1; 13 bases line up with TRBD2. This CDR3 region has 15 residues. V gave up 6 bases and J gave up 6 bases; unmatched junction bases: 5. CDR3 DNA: TGTGCCAGCAGCCCCGGACTAGCGGGAGTCAATGAGCAGTTCTTC. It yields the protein CASSPGLAGVNEQFF.

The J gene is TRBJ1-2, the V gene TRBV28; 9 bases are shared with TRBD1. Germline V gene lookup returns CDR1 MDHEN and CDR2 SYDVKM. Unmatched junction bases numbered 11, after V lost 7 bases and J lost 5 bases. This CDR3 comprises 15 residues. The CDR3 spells CASTMTGGGLYGYTF. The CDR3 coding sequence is TGTGCCAGCACTATGACAGGGGGGGGCTTGTATGGCTACACCTTC.

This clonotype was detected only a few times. CDR3 in DNA: TGCAGTGCTAGAGTGGCTAGCTACCACTACGAGCAGTACTTC. As protein: CSARVASYHYEQYF. The chain combines TRBV20-1 with TRBJ2-7, with D tentatively TRBD2 (5 bases). Between the trimmed V and J ends, which lost 1 base and 3 bases, there was a span of 13 bases. The CDR3 loop spans 14 amino acids. The V gene's germline CDR1 is DFQATT and CDR2 SNEGSKA (reference sequence).

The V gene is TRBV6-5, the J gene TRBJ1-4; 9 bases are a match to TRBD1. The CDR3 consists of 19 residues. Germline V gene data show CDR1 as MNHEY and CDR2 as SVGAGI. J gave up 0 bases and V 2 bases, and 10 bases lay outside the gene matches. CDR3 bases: TGTGCCAGCAGTTACGCAACAGGGGGCGATTTTCCAACTAATGAAAAACTGTTTTTT. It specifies CASSYATGGDFPTNEKLFF.

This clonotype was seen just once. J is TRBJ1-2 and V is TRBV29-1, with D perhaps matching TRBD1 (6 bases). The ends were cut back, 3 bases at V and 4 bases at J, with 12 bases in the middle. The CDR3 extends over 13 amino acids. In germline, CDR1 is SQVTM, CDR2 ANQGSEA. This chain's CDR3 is CSVEGGLSYGYTF. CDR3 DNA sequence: TGCAGCGTTGAGGGGGGGCTGAGCTATGGCTACACCTTC. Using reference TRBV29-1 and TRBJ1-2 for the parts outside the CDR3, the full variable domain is SAVISQKPSRDICQRGTSLTIQCQVDSQVTMMFWYRQQPGQSLTLIATANQGSEATYESGFVIDKFPISRPNLTFSTLTVSNMSPEDSSIYLCSVEGGLSYGYTFGSGTRLTVV.

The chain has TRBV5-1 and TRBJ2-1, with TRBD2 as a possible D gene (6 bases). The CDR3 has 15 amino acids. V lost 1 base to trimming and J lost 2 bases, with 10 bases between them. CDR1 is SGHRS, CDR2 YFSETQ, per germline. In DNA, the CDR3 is TGCGCCAGCAGCTTGTCCGGGAGAACCTACAATGAGCAGTTCTTC. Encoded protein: CASSLSGRTYNEQFF.

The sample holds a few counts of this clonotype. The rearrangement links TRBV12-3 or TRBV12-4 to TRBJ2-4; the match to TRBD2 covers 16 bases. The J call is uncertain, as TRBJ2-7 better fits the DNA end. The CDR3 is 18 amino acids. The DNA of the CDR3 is TGTGCCAGCAGTTCGGGACTAGCGGGAGGGCCCGATCGTAACGAGCAGTACTTC. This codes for CASSSGLAGGPDRNEQYF.

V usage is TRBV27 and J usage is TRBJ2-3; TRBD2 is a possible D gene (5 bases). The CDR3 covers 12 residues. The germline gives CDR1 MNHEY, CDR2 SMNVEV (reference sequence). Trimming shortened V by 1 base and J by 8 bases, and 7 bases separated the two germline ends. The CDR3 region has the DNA TGTGCCAGCAGTTTATATGCGGGTACGCAGTATTTT. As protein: CASSLYAGTQYF.

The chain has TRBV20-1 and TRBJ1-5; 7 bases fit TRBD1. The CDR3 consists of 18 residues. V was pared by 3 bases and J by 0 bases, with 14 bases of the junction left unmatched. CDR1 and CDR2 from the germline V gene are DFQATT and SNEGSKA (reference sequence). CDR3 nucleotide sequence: TGCAGTGCTAGCCCTACCCCCTGGGACAGCTATAGCAATCAGCCCCAGCATTTT. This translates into CSASPTPWDSYSNQPQHF.

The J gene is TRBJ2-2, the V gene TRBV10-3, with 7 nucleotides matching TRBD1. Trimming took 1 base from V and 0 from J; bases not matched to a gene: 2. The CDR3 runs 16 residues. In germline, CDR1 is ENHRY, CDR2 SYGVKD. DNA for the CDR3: TGTGCCATCAGTGAGTGGGACAGTGCGAACACCGGGGAGCTGTTTTTT. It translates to CAISEWDSANTGELFF.

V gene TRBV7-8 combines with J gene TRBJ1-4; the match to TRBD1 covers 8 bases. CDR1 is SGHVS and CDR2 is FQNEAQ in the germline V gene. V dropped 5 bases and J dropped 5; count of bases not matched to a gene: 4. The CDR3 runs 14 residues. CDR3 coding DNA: TGTGCCAGCAGCAAAGGACAGGGAAATGAAAAACTGTTTTTT. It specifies CASSKGQGNEKLFF.

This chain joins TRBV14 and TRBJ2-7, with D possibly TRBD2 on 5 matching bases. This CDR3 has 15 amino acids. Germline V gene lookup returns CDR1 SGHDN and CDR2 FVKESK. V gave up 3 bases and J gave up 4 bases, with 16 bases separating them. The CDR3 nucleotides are TGTGCCAGCAGCCAGTCCTTGGGAGCGGCATACGAGCAGTACTTC. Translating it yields CASSQSLGAAYEQYF.

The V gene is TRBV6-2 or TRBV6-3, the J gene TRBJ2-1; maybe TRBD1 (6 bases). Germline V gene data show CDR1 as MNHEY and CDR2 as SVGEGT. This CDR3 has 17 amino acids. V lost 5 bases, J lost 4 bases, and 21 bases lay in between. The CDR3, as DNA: TGTGCCAGCAGTCCCCTTCGGGACACCCGGGCGTACAATGAGCAGTTCTTC. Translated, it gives CASSPLRDTRAYNEQFF.

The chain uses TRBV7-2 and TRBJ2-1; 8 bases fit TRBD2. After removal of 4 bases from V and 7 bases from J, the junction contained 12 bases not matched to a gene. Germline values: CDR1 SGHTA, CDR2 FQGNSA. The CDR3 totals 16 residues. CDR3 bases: TGTGCCAGCAGCTCCCAGGGAGCGGGAGTTTATAATGAGCAGTTCTTC. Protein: CASSSQGAGVYNEQFF.

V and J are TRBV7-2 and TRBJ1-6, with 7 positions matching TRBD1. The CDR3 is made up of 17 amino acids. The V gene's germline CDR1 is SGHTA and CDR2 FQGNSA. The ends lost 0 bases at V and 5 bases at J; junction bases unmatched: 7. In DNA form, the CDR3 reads TGTGCCAGCAGCTTAGCCCGGGACAGCCTAAATAATTCACCCCTCCACTTT. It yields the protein CASSLARDSLNNSPLHF. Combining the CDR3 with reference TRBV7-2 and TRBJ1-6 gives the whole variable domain GAGVSQSPSNKVTEKGKDVELRCDPISGHTALYWYRQSLGQGLEFLIYFQGNSAPDKSGLPSDRFSAERTGGSVSTLTIQRTQQEDSAVYLCASSLARDSLNNSPLHFGNGTRLTVT.

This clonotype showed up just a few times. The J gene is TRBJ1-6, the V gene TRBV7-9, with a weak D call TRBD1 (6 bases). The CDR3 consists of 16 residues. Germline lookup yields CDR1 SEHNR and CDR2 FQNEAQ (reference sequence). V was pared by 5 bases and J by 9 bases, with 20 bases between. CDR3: CASSQYNRKGGSPLHF. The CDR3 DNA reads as TGTGCCAGCAGCCAATATAACAGGAAAGGGGGTTCACCCCTCCACTTT. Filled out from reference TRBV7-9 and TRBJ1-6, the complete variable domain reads DTGVSQNPRHKITKRGQNVTFRCDPISEHNRLYWYRQTLGQGPEFLTYFQNEAQLEKSRLLSDRFSAERPKGSFSTLEIQRTEQGDSAMYLCASSQYNRKGGSPLHFGNGTRLTVT.

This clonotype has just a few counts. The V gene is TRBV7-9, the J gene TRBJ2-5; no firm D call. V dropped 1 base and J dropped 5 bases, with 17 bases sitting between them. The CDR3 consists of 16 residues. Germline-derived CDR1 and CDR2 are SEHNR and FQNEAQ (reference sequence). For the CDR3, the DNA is TGTGCCAGCAGCTTAGTTCGGTATGGGCTCGCGGAGACCCAGTACTTC. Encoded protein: CASSLVRYGLAETQYF.

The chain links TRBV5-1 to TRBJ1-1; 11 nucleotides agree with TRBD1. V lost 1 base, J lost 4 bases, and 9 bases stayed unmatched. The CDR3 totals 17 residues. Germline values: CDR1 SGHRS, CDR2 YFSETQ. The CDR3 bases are TGCGCCAGCAGCTTGCGTGGGACAGGGGGGGTGAGCACTGAAGCTTTCTTT. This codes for CASSLRGTGGVSTEAFF.

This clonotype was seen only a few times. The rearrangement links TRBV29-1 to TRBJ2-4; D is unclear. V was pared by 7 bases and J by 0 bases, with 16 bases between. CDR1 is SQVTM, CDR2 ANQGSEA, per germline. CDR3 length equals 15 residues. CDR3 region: CSALDISVAKNIQYF. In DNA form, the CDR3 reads TGCAGCGCCTTAGACATATCTGTAGCCAAAAACATTCAGTACTTC.

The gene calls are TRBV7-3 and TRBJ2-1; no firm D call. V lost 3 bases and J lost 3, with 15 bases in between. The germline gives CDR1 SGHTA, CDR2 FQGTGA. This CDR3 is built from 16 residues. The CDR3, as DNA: TGTGCCAGCAGCTTGGGTCCGTACGGCCTCTACAATGAGCAGTTCTTC. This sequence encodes CASSLGPYGLYNEQFF. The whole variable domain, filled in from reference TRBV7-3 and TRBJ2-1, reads GAGVSQTPSNKVTEKGKYVELRCDPISGHTALYWYRQSLGQGPEFLIYFQGTGAADDSGLPNDRFFAVRPEGSVSTLKIQRTERGDSAVYLCASSLGPYGLYNEQFFGPGTRLTVL.

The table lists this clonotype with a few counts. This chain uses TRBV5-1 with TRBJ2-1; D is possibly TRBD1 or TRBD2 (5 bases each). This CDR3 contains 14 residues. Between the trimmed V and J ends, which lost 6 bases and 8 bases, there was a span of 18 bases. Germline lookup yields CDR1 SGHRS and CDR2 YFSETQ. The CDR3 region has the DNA TGCGCCAGCAAGTTAAGGGTTTTGGGGGATGAGCAGTTCTTC. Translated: CASKLRVLGDEQFF.

DNA of the CDR3: TGTGCCAGCAGCTACCGGGGGGCCGGCACAGATACGCAGTATTTT. Its protein is CASSYRGAGTDTQYF. The V and J genes are TRBV28 and TRBJ2-3; a weak D match, TRBD2 (7 bases). Trimming removed 6 bases from V and 1 base from J, with 14 bases in between. This CDR3 has 15 residues. Germline loops: CDR1 MDHEN, CDR2 SYDVKM. Full variable domain (outside the CDR3, taken from reference TRBV28 and TRBJ2-3): DVKVTQSSRYLVKRTGEKVFLECVQDMDHENMFWYRQDPGLGLRLIYFSYDVKMKEKGDIPEGYSVSREKKERFSLILESASTNQTSMYLCASSYRGAGTDTQYFGPGTRLTVL.

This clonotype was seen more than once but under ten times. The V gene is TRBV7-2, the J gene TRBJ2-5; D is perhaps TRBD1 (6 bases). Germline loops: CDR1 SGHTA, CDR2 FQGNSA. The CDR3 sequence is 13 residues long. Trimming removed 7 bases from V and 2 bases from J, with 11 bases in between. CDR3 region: CASKNRDQETQYF. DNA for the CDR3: TGTGCCAGCAAAAACAGGGATCAAGAGACCCAGTACTTC.

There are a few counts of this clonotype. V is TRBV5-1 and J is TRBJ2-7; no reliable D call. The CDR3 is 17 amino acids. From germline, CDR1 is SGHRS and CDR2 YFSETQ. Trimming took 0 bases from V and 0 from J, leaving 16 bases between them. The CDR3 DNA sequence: TGCGCCAGCAGCTTGGCCGCCGGAGACCGACGCTCCTACGAGCAGTACTTC. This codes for CASSLAAGDRRSYEQYF.

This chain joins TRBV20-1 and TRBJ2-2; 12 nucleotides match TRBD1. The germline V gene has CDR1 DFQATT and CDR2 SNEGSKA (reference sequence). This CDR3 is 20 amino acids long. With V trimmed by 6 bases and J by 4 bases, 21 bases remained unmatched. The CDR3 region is CSARIRMSRDRGRGTGELFF. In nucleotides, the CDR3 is TGCAGTGCCCGTATTCGCATGTCCCGGGACAGGGGGCGGGGCACCGGGGAGCTGTTTTTT.

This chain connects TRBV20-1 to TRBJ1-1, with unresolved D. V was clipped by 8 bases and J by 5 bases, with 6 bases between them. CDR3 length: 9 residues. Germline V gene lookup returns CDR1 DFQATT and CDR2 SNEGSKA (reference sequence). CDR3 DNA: TGCAGTCCCCGAACTGAAGCTTTCTTT. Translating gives CSPRTEAFF.

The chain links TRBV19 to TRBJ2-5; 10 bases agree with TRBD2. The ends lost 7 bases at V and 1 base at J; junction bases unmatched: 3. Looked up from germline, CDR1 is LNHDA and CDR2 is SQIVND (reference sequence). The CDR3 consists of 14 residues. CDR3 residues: CASTRTSGQETQYF. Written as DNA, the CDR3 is TGTGCCAGTACCCGGACTAGCGGCCAAGAGACCCAGTACTTC.